Presented here are 18 T cell receptor beta chains from one specimen sequenced in a study of cytomegalovirus exposure and HLA in healthy donors. The PCR contained 60 Vbeta and 13 Jbeta primers. Assay: immunoSEQ multiplex PCR; the TCRdb copy retains only in-frame clones and omits some. Seen here are over 40,000 clones, roughly 90% observed once, and the top ten hold more than 7.5%. The specimen sequenced was PBMCs. All receptors derive from a woman in her thirties or forties in good health and CMV-seropositive.

CDR3 coding DNA: TGTGCCAGTAGTATGGTAGGGAGCCCTAACTATGGCTACACCTTC. This gives the protein CASSMVGSPNYGYTF. The rearrangement uses TRBV19 and TRBJ1-2; no clear D gene. Trimming shortened V by 3 bases and J by 0 bases, and 11 bases separated the two germline ends. The CDR3 runs 15 residues. CDR1 and CDR2 (germline): LNHDA, SQIVND (reference sequence).

The chain recombines TRBV6-5 with TRBJ2-7; 7 nucleotides align to TRBD1. Looked up from germline, CDR1 is MNHEY and CDR2 is SVGAGI. The CDR3 is 15 residues long. Trimming at V came to 7 bases and at J to 2 bases, leaving 11 bases not matched to a gene. The CDR3 sequence is CASKKNRDSPYEQYF. In nucleotides, the CDR3 is TGTGCCAGCAAAAAAAACCGGGACAGTCCCTACGAGCAGTACTTC.

The chain carries TRBV9 and TRBJ2-7; D perhaps matches TRBD2 (6 bases). This CDR3 comprises 15 residues. V was clipped by 4 bases and J by 2 bases, with 16 bases between them. Germline V gene lookup returns CDR1 SGDLS and CDR2 YYNGEE. As DNA, the CDR3 is TGTGCCAGCAGCCCCGCGGGGCCGGTCACCTACGAGCAGTACTTC. Its translation is CASSPAGPVTYEQYF.

The chain recombines TRBV6-1 with TRBJ1-6, with D tentatively TRBD1 (6 bases). The CDR3 covers 16 residues. Trimming removed 7 bases from V and 6 bases from J, with 19 bases in between. The germline gives CDR1 MNHNS, CDR2 SASEGT. CDR3 residues: CASIDPSGGFNSPLHF. Written as DNA, the CDR3 is TGTGCCAGCATTGATCCTTCGGGGGGCTTTAATTCACCCCTCCACTTT.

J is TRBJ1-1 and V is TRBV19, with no clear D. Germline V gene sequence: CDR1 LNHDA, CDR2 SQIVND (reference sequence). V was clipped by 7 bases and J by 8 bases, with 11 bases between them. This CDR3 spans 11 amino acids. The CDR3 loop is CASTGKGEAFF. In nucleotides, the CDR3 is TGTGCCAGTACGGGGAAAGGGGAAGCTTTCTTT.

In regard to this clone: An end of the junction does not agree with germline; a read error may underlie this. The chain links TRBV7-9 to TRBJ1-4; 7 bases are a match to TRBD1. The germline V gene has CDR1 SEHNR and CDR2 FQNEAQ (reference sequence). The length of the CDR3 is 16 residues. Here the CDR3 DNA reads TGTTCCAGCAGCTTAGAGTCCGGGACAGTAAATGAAAAACTGTTTTTT. It yields the protein CSSSLESGTVNEKLFF.

The chain carries TRBV29-1 and TRBJ1-1; tentative D call: TRBD1 (5 bases). The germline V gene encodes CDR1 SQVTM and CDR2 ANQGSEA. V was cut by 4 bases and J by 1 base, with 7 bases left in between. This CDR3 contains 12 residues. The CDR3 here is CSVVTANTEAFF. DNA of the CDR3: TGCAGCGTTGTGACAGCGAACACTGAAGCTTTCTTT.

This chain uses TRBV19 with TRBJ2-2; 7 nucleotides align to TRBD2. The CDR3 consists of 15 residues. Germline CDR1 reads LNHDA; CDR2 reads SQIVND (reference sequence). V lost 6 bases and J lost 3; bases outside the gene matches: 7. As DNA, the CDR3 is TGTGCCAGTAGCCGCGGGGGAGTCGACACCGGGGAGCTGTTTTTT. Amino acids: CASSRGGVDTGELFF. The variable domain in full, completed from reference TRBV19 and TRBJ2-2, reads DGGITQSPKYLFRKEGQNVTLSCEQNLNHDAMYWYRQDPGQGLRLIYYSQIVNDFQKGDIAEGYSVSREKKESFPLTVTSAQKNPTAFYLCASSRGGVDTGELFFGEGSRLTVL.

The V call is TRBV6-5, the J call TRBJ2-1; 7 bases align to TRBD1. In germline, CDR1 is MNHEY, CDR2 SVGAGI. The CDR3 extends over 15 amino acids. V was clipped by 6 bases and J by 3 bases; unmatched bases: 8. The chain's CDR3 is CASRTGVFGYNEQFF. The CDR3 DNA is TGTGCCAGCAGAACAGGGGTTTTCGGCTACAATGAGCAGTTCTTC.

This clone was recorded a few times. This chain uses TRBV29-1 with TRBJ1-5, with a tentative D call TRBD1 (6 bases). CDR1 is SQVTM, CDR2 ANQGSEA, per germline. This CDR3 has 14 residues. Trimming pared 4 bases from V and 6 bases from J, leaving 16 bases between. Here the CDR3 reads CSVGKGGLGQPQHF. The CDR3 region has the DNA TGCAGCGTTGGAAAGGGGGGGCTCGGTCAGCCCCAGCATTTT.

V gene TRBV18 combines with J gene TRBJ2-3; D call uncertain. Trimming removed 3 bases from V and 2 bases from J, with 9 bases in between. CDR1 and CDR2 from the germline V gene are KGHSH and LQKENI. The CDR3 runs 14 residues. In DNA, the CDR3 is TGTGCCAGCTCACCCCCACCTAACACAGATACGCAGTATTTT. Amino acids: CASSPPPNTDTQYF.

This chain uses TRBV28 with TRBJ1-1; 9 nucleotides match TRBD1. CDR3 length: 15 residues. Trimming at V came to 6 bases and at J to 5 bases, leaving 10 bases not matched to a gene. Germline lookup yields CDR1 MDHEN and CDR2 SYDVKM. Written as DNA, the CDR3 is TGTGCCAGCAGCCCTCCCCGGGACAGGGAGACTGAAGCTTTCTTT. It is translated as CASSPPRDRETEAFF.

This clone was counted a single time. V and J are TRBV7-9 and TRBJ2-1; 9 positions match TRBD2. Trimming took 2 bases from V and 2 from J; bases not matched to a gene: 4. Per the germline V gene, CDR1 is SEHNR and CDR2 is FQNEAQ (reference sequence). CDR3 length: 16 residues. Here the CDR3 DNA reads TGTGCCAGCAGCTTAAGGCCTAGCGGGACCTACAATGAGCAGTTCTTC. Translated: CASSLRPSGTYNEQFF.

This clone was seen just once. The rearrangement uses TRBV19 and TRBJ2-7, with D possibly matching TRBD2 (7 bases). The CDR3 runs 14 residues. The V and J ends lost 3 bases and 5 bases respectively, with 14 bases between them. CDR1 and CDR2 from the germline V gene are LNHDA and SQIVND (reference sequence). CDR3 region: CASSIGGGFDEQYF. The CDR3 DNA reads TGTGCCAGTAGTATTGGCGGGGGCTTCGACGAGCAGTACTTC.

The chain joins TRBV7-9 to TRBJ1-4; D may be TRBD1 (5 bases). Germline V gives CDR1 SEHNR, CDR2 FQNEAQ (reference sequence). V shed 0 bases and J shed 8 bases, with 10 bases lying between them. The CDR3 spans 14 residues. CDR3 in DNA: TGTGCCAGCAGCTTAGCGCAGGGAGGAGAAAAACTGTTTTTT. The encoded protein is CASSLAQGGEKLFF.

The J gene is TRBJ2-3, the V gene TRBV6-4; D might be TRBD1 (5 bases). Germline-derived CDR1 and CDR2 are MRHNA and SNTAGT. The CDR3 contains 15 residues. V was pared by 4 bases and J by 0 bases, with 11 bases between. The CDR3 here is CASSVRQGSTDTQYF. CDR3 nucleotides: TGTGCCAGCAGTGTAAGGCAGGGAAGCACAGATACGCAGTATTTT.

For the CDR3, the DNA is TGTGCCAGCAGCTTGGGGCACCGCACAGATACGCAGTATTTT. Protein product: CASSLGHRTDTQYF. The chain uses TRBV5-5 and TRBJ2-3; D uncertain. The CDR3 extends over 14 amino acids. Trimming removed 0 bases at V and 1 base at J, with 6 bases between. Germline values: CDR1 SGHKS, CDR2 YYEKEE (reference sequence).

This chain joins TRBV7-2 and TRBJ1-6; 7 nucleotides agree with TRBD1. This CDR3 has 15 residues. The trim removed 6 bases at V and 0 bases at J, leaving 2 bases unmatched. Germline CDR1 is SGHTA and CDR2 is FQGNSA. DNA for the CDR3: TGTGCCAGCAGACAGGGGAGCTCCTATAATTCACCCCTCCACTTT. Protein: CASRQGSSYNSPLHF. Looking up the rest from reference TRBV7-2 and TRBJ1-6 gives the full variable domain: GAGVSQSPSNKVTEKGKDVELRCDPISGHTALYWYRQSLGQGLEFLIYFQGNSAPDKSGLPSDRFSAERTGGSVSTLTIQRTQQEDSAVYLCASRQGSSYNSPLHFGNGTRLTVT.